The 29 T cell receptor beta chains below were found in one sample sequenced in a study of blood T cells in healthy people across ages. Together with a sample-barcoded 5' primer, a J-beta primer mix was included in a second PCR lasting about 7 to 12 cycles. Each CDR3 protein is one row after TCRdb ran MiXCR on the 5' RACE reads. The repertoire holds about 1,500,000 distinct CDR3 sequences, with roughly 27% as singletons. The sequencing input was blood. These receptors were collected from a woman in her twenties or thirties in good health.

The rearrangement links TRBV30 to TRBJ2-1, with a possible D match to TRBD1 (6 bases). V lost 0 bases to trimming and J lost 4 bases, with 10 bases between them. Germline-derived CDR1 and CDR2 are GTSNPN and SVGIG (reference sequence). CDR3 length equals 14 residues. CDR3 sequence reads: CAWSVQQGYNEQFF. The CDR3 nucleotides read TGTGCCTGGAGTGTACAGCAGGGGTACAATGAGCAGTTCTTC.

This clonotype was detected only a few times. This rearrangement joins TRBV5-1 to TRBJ2-7; D possibly corresponds to TRBD2 (7 bases). From germline, CDR1 is SGHRS and CDR2 YFSETQ. This CDR3 comprises 14 residues. Trimming cost V 4 bases and J 5 bases, with 16 bases left between them. The CDR3, as DNA: TGCGCCAGCAGCCGTTCGGGGGGCGGCAACGAGCAGTACTTC. It encodes CASSRSGGGNEQYF. The full variable domain, completed using reference TRBV5-1 and TRBJ2-7, is KAGVTQTPRYLIKTRGQQVTLSCSPISGHRSVSWYQQTPGQGLQFLFEYFSETQRNKGNFPGRFSGRQFSNSRSEMNVSTLELGDSALYLCASSRSGGGNEQYFGPGTRLTVT.

The rearrangement joins TRBV28 to TRBJ2-5; 7 bases are a match to TRBD1. The CDR3 sequence is 15 residues long. V gave up 4 bases and J gave up 7 bases; unmatched junction bases: 12. The germline V gene encodes CDR1 MDHEN and CDR2 SYDVKM. This CDR3 reads CASSSPGQSPGTQYF. The CDR3 DNA is TGTGCCAGCAGTTCTCCGGGACAGAGCCCAGGGACCCAGTACTTC.

The genes are TRBV3-1 and TRBJ1-1; 7 bases fit TRBD1. The CDR3 covers 18 residues. The V and J ends lost 5 bases and 4 bases, in that order; junction bases with no gene match: 19. Germline lookup yields CDR1 LGHDT and CDR2 YNNKEL (reference sequence). The CDR3 spells CASSEMAQMRQGGTEAFF. The CDR3, as DNA: TGTGCCAGCAGCGAAATGGCGCAAATGAGACAGGGAGGCACTGAAGCTTTCTTT.

CDR3 sequence (DNA): TGCAGTGCAACTAGCGGGCTTAACACCGGGGAGCTGTTTTTT. This translates into CSATSGLNTGELFF. The chain is built from TRBV20-1 and TRBJ2-2, with TRBD2 identical over 9 bases. Germline trimming cut 6 bases from V and 2 bases from J; bases unmatched to any gene: 4. CDR3 size: 14 residues. Germline values: CDR1 DFQATT, CDR2 SNEGSKA (reference sequence).

V gene TRBV7-6 combines with J gene TRBJ1-4; TRBD1 is a possible D gene (6 bases). The length of the CDR3 is 15 residues. Germline V gene sequence: CDR1 SGHVS, CDR2 FNYEAQ. The V end was cut by 5 bases, the J end by 6 bases, with 16 bases between. CDR3 nucleotides: TGTGCCAGCAGCCCTCAAGGGGGGTGGGATGAAAAACTGTTTTTT. Translating gives CASSPQGGWDEKLFF.

Concerning this clonotype itself: A single base separates this from a much larger clone, so it may be a read error. V and J are TRBV9 and TRBJ2-5; a possible D gene is TRBD1 (6 bases). The ends were cut back, 3 bases at V and 3 bases at J, with 9 bases in the middle. The CDR3 runs to 13 residues. In germline, CDR1 is SGDLS, CDR2 YYNGEE. This CDR3 reads CASSARDKETQYF. The CDR3 DNA reads TGTGCCAGCAGCGCCCGGGACAAAGAGACCCAGTACTTC. Based on the CDR3 plus reference TRBV9 and TRBJ2-5, the full variable domain is DSGVTQTPKHLITATGQRVTLRCSPRSGDLSVYWYQQSLDQGLQFLIQYYNGEERAKGNILERFSAQQFPDLHSELNLSSLELGDSALYFCASSARDKETQYFGPGTRLLVL.

This chain joins TRBV5-1 and TRBJ2-5, with a tentative D call TRBD2 (5 bases). TRBJ2-7 matches the DNA end more closely, so the J call is doubtful. Per the germline V gene, CDR1 is SGHRS and CDR2 is YFSETQ. This CDR3 has 13 residues. This chain's CDR3 is CASHITSTSEQYF. The CDR3 DNA reads as TGCGCCAGCCATATCACTAGTACCAGCGAGCAGTACTTC.

Ten or more counts support this clonotype. This chain connects TRBV4-1 to TRBJ1-5, with D perhaps matching TRBD1 (6 bases). Germline V gives CDR1 MGHRA, CDR2 YSYEKL. The V end lost 4 bases, the J end lost 5 bases, and 12 bases lay between the germline ends. This CDR3 spans 14 amino acids. CDR3 in DNA: TGCGCCAGCAGCCCTCGGGACAAATATCAGCCCCAGCATTTT. Translation gives CASSPRDKYQPQHF.

Ten or more counts support this clonotype. The V call is TRBV10-1, the J call TRBJ2-7; 11 nucleotides line up with TRBD1. V was clipped by 5 bases and J by 9 bases; unmatched bases: 6. This CDR3 region has 13 residues. CDR1 and CDR2 from the germline V gene are WNHNN and SYGVQD (reference sequence). CDR3 loop: CASSQDRGLRQYF. CDR3 DNA sequence: TGCGCCAGCAGTCAGGACAGGGGGCTACGGCAGTACTTC.

This chain joins TRBV4-3 and TRBJ2-1; tentatively, D is TRBD2 (5 bases). The length of the CDR3 is 17 residues. The germline V gene encodes CDR1 LGHNA and CDR2 YSLEER. V was shortened by 3 bases and J by 0 bases, with 15 bases between the two germline ends. The CDR3 nucleotides are TGCGCCAGCAGCCAGGAGGCCCTGGGATTCTCCTACAATGAGCAGTTCTTC. Protein sequence: CASSQEALGFSYNEQFF.

The genes are TRBV5-1 and TRBJ1-4; a weak D match, TRBD1 (6 bases). CDR1 is SGHRS, CDR2 YFSETQ, per germline. Trimming stripped 4 bases from V and 6 bases from J, with 16 bases between. The CDR3 is 15 residues long. In DNA, the CDR3 is TGCGCCAGCAGCCCCTCAGGGGATGGGTATGAAAAACTGTTTTTT. This encodes CASSPSGDGYEKLFF.

The chain employs TRBV7-3 and TRBJ2-3; the D gene is possibly TRBD2 (6 bases). Trimming shortened V by 6 bases and J by 4 bases, and 11 bases separated the two germline ends. Germline loops: CDR1 SGHTA, CDR2 FQGTGA. There are 13 residues in the CDR3. For the CDR3, the DNA is TGTGCCAGCAGTATAAGGAGGGCAGATACGCAGTATTTT. It encodes CASSIRRADTQYF.

CDR3 in DNA: TGTGCCAGTAGTACCGAACAGGGGCCCGCTTTGAATTCACCCCTCCACTTT. The encoded protein is CASSTEQGPALNSPLHF. The chain joins TRBV19 to TRBJ1-6; 7 bases map to TRBD1. The germline gives CDR1 LNHDA, CDR2 SQIVND (reference sequence). V trimming: 4 bases; J trimming: 7 bases; junction bases outside the gene matches: 13. The CDR3 is 17 amino acids.

The sample holds a few counts of this clonotype. V and J are TRBV20-1 and TRBJ1-5; 7 bases align to TRBD1. V was pared by 5 bases and J by 9 bases, with 13 bases of the junction left unmatched. The CDR3 runs to 14 residues. CDR1 is DFQATT and CDR2 is SNEGSKA in the germline V gene (reference sequence). The CDR3: CSAGGTATVLPQHF. The CDR3 coding sequence is TGCAGTGCTGGGGGGACAGCCACCGTCTTGCCCCAGCATTTT.

The J gene is TRBJ2-1, the V gene TRBV6-2 or TRBV6-3; D not certain. Germline CDR1 reads MNHEY; CDR2 reads SVGEGT. Trimming removed 8 bases at V and 9 bases at J, with 11 bases between. This CDR3 contains 11 residues. CDR3 coding DNA: TGTGCCAGCCGTGAAGAGATTGAGCAGTTCTTC. Translation: CASREEIEQFF.

In this sample, this clonotype turned up many times. This chain joins TRBV10-3 and TRBJ2-5; 9 bases align to TRBD1. The trim removed 7 bases at V and 3 bases at J, leaving 3 bases unmatched. Germline loops: CDR1 ENHRY, CDR2 SYGVKD. This CDR3 has 13 residues. Written as DNA, the CDR3 is TGTGCCATCAACCGGGACAGGGAAGAGACCCAGTACTTC. This sequence encodes CAINRDREETQYF.

This clonotype was recorded a few times. The V gene is TRBV20-1, the J gene TRBJ1-1; D unclear. The CDR3 extends over 14 amino acids. From germline, CDR1 is DFQATT and CDR2 SNEGSKA (reference sequence). V lost 1 base, J lost 6 bases, and 15 bases lay in between. CDR3 sequence: CSARVGLHGAEAFF. The CDR3 coding sequence is TGCAGTGCTAGAGTGGGTCTGCACGGGGCTGAAGCTTTCTTT.

This chain links TRBV9 with TRBJ1-3; no firm D call. Germline CDR1 SGDLS, CDR2 YYNGEE. CDR3 length equals 16 residues. Trimming pared 3 bases from V and 0 bases from J, leaving 13 bases between. The CDR3 region has the DNA TGTGCCAGCAGCGCCCCCGAAAGGAACTCTGGAAACACCATATATTTT. Its translation is CASSAPERNSGNTIYF. Combining the CDR3 with reference TRBV9 and TRBJ1-3 gives the whole variable domain DSGVTQTPKHLITATGQRVTLRCSPRSGDLSVYWYQQSLDQGLQFLIQYYNGEERAKGNILERFSAQQFPDLHSELNLSSLELGDSALYFCASSAPERNSGNTIYFGEGSWLTVV.

The gene calls are TRBV7-2 and TRBJ2-1; TRBD2 matches 7 bases. Germline V CDR1 and CDR2: SGHTA, FQGNSA. CDR3 length: 14 amino acids. V shed 7 bases, J shed 7 bases, and the junction held 10 bases outside the gene matches. In DNA form, the CDR3 reads TGTGCCAGCACCCGGGGCGGGAGTTCTAATGAGCAGTTCTTC. This translates into CASTRGGSSNEQFF.

This chain joins TRBV30 and TRBJ1-1; no firm D call. Deletions cut 2 bases from V and 8 bases from J, with 12 bases between. The germline gives CDR1 GTSNPN, CDR2 SVGIG (reference sequence). This CDR3 has 12 residues. Here the CDR3 reads CAWSRSRREAFF. CDR3 DNA: TGTGCCTGGAGTCGATCCCGGAGAGAAGCTTTCTTT.

This clonotype was observed at least ten times. This chain connects TRBV29-1 to TRBJ2-1, with 10 bases matching TRBD1. There are 14 residues in the CDR3. Germline CDR1 is SQVTM and CDR2 is ANQGSEA. V shed 7 bases, J shed 2 bases, and the junction held 5 bases outside the gene matches. The CDR3: CSARQGAPYNEQFF. The CDR3 DNA follows: TGCAGCGCAAGACAGGGGGCACCCTACAATGAGCAGTTCTTC.

This clonotype was detected only a few times. The chain combines TRBV2 with TRBJ2-7; 9 bases map to TRBD1. This CDR3 region has 15 residues. The V segment lost 6 bases and the J segment 5 bases; nucleotides outside the gene matches: 11. Germline loops: CDR1 SNHLY, CDR2 FYNNEI. The CDR3 coding sequence is TGTGCCAGCAGAGGCCCCGGGACAGGGCCTAACGAGCAGTACTTC. Translation: CASRGPGTGPNEQYF.

This clonotype was counted once. V and J are TRBV5-1 and TRBJ2-2; no firm D call. Germline V CDR1 and CDR2: SGHRS, YFSETQ. V lost 0 bases, J lost 1 base, and 10 bases lay in between. The CDR3 sequence is 16 residues long. The CDR3 sequence: CASSLAVAGNTGELFF. For the CDR3, the DNA is TGCGCCAGCAGCTTGGCTGTCGCAGGGAACACCGGGGAGCTGTTTTTT.

This clonotype has only a few counts. The chain has TRBV7-6 and TRBJ1-5, with D tentatively TRBD1 (6 bases). CDR3 size: 17 residues. Germline-derived CDR1 and CDR2 are SGHVS and FNYEAQ. Trimming took off 1 base at V and 3 bases at J, with 16 bases between the two ends. DNA of the CDR3: TGTGCCAGCAGCTTAGGCTTGAGGGGGTCTATCAATCAGCCCCAGCATTTT. Its translation is CASSLGLRGSINQPQHF.

This clonotype was seen a few times. This rearrangement joins TRBV11-2 to TRBJ2-7; D possibly uses TRBD1 or TRBD2 (5 bases each). This CDR3 has 16 residues. The germline V gene encodes CDR1 SGHAT and CDR2 FQNNGV. The V end was cut by 4 bases, the J end by 6 bases, with 22 bases between. In DNA form, the CDR3 reads TGTGCCAGCAGCTACTACGGGACGGGGAGTTTTATCGAGCAGTACTTC. Residues: CASSYYGTGSFIEQYF.

To note about this clonotype: The junction and the germline gene differ at one end; a read error may be behind it. V gene TRBV28 combines with J gene TRBJ2-4; 7 bases agree with TRBD2. This CDR3 is built from 14 residues. Germline V lookup: CDR1 MDHEN, CDR2 SYDVKM. CDR3 sequence (DNA): TGTGCCAGCAGTTACCTAGCGGCCCAAGAGACCCAGTATTTC. It translates to CASSYLAAQETQYF.

This clonotype was recorded at least ten times. The chain combines TRBV5-5 with TRBJ1-5; no clear D. The germline CDR1 and CDR2 sequences are SGHKS and YYEKEE (reference sequence). With 4 bases removed from V and 6 bases from J, the gap between germline ends came to 14 bases. CDR3 length: 14 amino acids. The CDR3 DNA follows: TGTGCCAGCAGCCTGGGCGGTCGGGGTCAGCCCCAGCATTTT. Translation gives CASSLGGRGQPQHF.

This clonotype was picked up a small number of times. The chain couples TRBV20-1 to TRBJ1-1; D is ambiguous. The CDR3 has 12 residues. Per the germline V gene, CDR1 is DFQATT and CDR2 is SNEGSKA (reference sequence). Trimming took 6 bases from V and 5 from J, leaving 13 bases between them. CDR3 coding DNA: TGCAGTGCCAGAATCGGCGGAACTGAAGCTTTCTTT. Its translation: CSARIGGTEAFF.